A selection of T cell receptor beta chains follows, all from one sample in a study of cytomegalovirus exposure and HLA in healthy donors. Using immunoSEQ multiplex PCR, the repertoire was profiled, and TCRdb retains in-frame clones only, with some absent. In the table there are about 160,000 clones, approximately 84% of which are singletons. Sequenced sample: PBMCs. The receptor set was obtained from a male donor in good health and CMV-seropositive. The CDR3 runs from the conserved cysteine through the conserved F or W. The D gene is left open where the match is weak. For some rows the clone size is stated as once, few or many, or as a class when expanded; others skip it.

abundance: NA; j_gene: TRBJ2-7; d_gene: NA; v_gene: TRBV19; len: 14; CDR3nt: TGTGCCAGTAGTATAGTCCCAGGGACCTACGAGCAGTACTTC; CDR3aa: CASSIVPGTYEQYF
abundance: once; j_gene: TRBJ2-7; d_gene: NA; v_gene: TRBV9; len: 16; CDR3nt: TGTGCCAGCAGCCCTCCATCGGGCGGAGGGACCTACGAGCAGTACTTC; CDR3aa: CASSPPSGGGTYEQYF
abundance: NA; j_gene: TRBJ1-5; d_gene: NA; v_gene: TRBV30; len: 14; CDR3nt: TGTGCCTGGAGTGACGACAGTAAAAATCAGCCCCAGCATTTT; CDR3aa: CAWSDDSKNQPQHF
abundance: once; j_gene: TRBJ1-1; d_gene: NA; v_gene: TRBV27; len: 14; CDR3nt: TGTGCCAGCAGGCACCGCAAGAGGAACACTGAAGCTTTCTTT; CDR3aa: CASRHRKRNTEAFF
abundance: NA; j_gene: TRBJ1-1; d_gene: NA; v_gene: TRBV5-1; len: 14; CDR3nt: TGCGCCAGCAGCTTGTTTGGAGCTCGTGGTGAAGCTTTCTTT; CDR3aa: CASSLFGARGEAFF
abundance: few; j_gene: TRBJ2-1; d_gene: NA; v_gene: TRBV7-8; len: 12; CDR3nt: TGTGCCAGCAGCTCCTCGGGATTAGAGCAGTTCTTC; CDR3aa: CASSSSGLEQFF
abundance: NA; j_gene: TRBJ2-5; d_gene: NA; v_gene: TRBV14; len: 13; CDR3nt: TGTGCCAGCAGCCATTCCAACCAAGAGACCCAGTACTTC; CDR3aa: CASSHSNQETQYF
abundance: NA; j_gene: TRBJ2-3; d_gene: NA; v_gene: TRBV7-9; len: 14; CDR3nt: TGTTCCAGCAGCTCGGGACTCTCTAGAGATACGCAGTATTTT; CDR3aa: CSSSSGLSRDTQYF
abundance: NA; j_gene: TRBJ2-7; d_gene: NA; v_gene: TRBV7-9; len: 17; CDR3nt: TGTGCCAGCTCCGGGACGAGGGGGGAGGGCCCTATCTACGAGCAGTACTTC; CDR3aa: CASSGTRGEGPIYEQYF
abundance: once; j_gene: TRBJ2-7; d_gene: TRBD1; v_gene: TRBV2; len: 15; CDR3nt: TGTGCCAGCAGAGGGGGACAGGGGGCGTCCTACGAGCAGTACTTC; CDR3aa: CASRGGQGASYEQYF
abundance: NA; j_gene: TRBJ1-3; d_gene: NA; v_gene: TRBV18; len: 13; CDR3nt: TGTGCCAGCTCAGGGGCCGGTTGGGACACCATATATTTT; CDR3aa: CASSGAGWDTIYF
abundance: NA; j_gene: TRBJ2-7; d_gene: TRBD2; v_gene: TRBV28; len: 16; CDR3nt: TGTGCCAGCAGTTCCCCCAGGCTAGCGGGAGCCAACGAGCAGTACTTC; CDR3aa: CASSSPRLAGANEQYF
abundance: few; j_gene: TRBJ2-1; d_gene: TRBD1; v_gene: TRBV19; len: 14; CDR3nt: TGTGCCAGCACGGCGGGACAGGGCTACAATGAGCAGTTCTTC; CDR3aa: CASTAGQGYNEQFF
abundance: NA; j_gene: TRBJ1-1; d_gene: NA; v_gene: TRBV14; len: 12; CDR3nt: TGTGCCAGCTCCCGGGTGGACACTGAAGCTTTCTTT; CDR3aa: CASSRVDTEAFF
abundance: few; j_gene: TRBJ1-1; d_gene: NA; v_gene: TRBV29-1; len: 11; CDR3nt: TGCAGCGTTCGCCAGGGGAATGAAGCTTTCTTT; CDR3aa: CSVRQGNEAFF
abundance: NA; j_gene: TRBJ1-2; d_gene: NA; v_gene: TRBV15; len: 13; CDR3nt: TGTGCCACCAGCAGACCAGGGGTCGGCGGCTACACCTTC; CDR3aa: CATSRPGVGGYTF
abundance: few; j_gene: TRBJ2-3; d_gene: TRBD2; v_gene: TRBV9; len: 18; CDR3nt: TGTGCCAGCAGCCTCCATCAGGTGTCTAGCGGGAGCACAGATACGCAGTATTTT; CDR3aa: CASSLHQVSSGSTDTQYF
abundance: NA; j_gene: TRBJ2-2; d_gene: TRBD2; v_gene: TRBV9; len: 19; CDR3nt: TGTGCCAGCAGCTTTAGCGCTAGCGGGAGCGGGGGGAACACCGGGGAGCTGTTTTTT; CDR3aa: CASSFSASGSGGNTGELFF
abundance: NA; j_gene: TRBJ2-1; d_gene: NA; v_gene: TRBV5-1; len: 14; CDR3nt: TGCGCCAGCAGCTTGGGTCAGGGCTACAATGAGCAGTTCTTC; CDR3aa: CASSLGQGYNEQFF
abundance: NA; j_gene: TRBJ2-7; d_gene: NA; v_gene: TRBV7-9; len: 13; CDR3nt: TGTGCCAGCAGCCTAGACGGGACATCCGAGCAGTACTTC; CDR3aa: CASSLDGTSEQYF
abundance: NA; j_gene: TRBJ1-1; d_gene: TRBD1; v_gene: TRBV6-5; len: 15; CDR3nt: TGTGCCAGCAGTACCGAGGACAGGGAGAACACTGAAGCTTTCTTT; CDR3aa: CASSTEDRENTEAFF
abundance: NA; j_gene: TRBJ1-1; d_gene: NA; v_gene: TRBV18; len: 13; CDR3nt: TGTGCCAGCTCACCGGGCACGAACACTGAAGCTTTCTTT; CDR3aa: CASSPGTNTEAFF
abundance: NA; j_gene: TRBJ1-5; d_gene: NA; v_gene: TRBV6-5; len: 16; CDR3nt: TGTGCCAGCAGTTACTCGACGGCTTCGGGGGGTCAGCCCCAGCATTTT; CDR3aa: CASSYSTASGGQPQHF